Below, 15 T cell receptor beta chains from the same sample are listed, as sequenced in a study of CD8 T cells in ankylosing spondylitis. TCRdb ran MiXCR on the 5' RACE reads and lists one entry per CDR3 protein. The sample consists of hundreds of thousands of distinct CDR3 sequences, 25% to 30% of them appearing once. The sample was blood, either unsorted or a sorted T cell fraction (not recorded which). These receptors all come from a male donor with ankylosing spondylitis or in good health (not recorded which).

This clonotype has at least ten counts. The rearrangement uses TRBV7-6 and TRBJ1-4; possible D gene TRBD1, 5 bases. V lost 3 bases and J lost 5, with 13 bases in between. The CDR3 runs to 15 residues. Germline-derived CDR1 and CDR2 are SGHVS and FNYEAQ. The CDR3 loop is CASSFDSGPNEKLFF. For the CDR3, the DNA is TGTGCCAGCAGCTTCGATTCAGGGCCCAATGAAAAACTGTTTTTT.

A few counts support this clonotype. The chain employs TRBV20-1 and TRBJ2-5; D remains ambiguous. Germline CDR1 and CDR2: DFQATT and SNEGSKA (reference sequence). This CDR3 is 10 amino acids long. The ends were cut back, 6 bases at V and 5 bases at J, with 7 bases in the middle. The CDR3 DNA follows: TGCAGTGCGCAGAGTGAGACCCAGTACTTC. Its protein product is CSAQSETQYF.

The rearrangement links TRBV20-1 to TRBJ1-5; D is uncertain. The length of the CDR3 is 15 residues. V lost 3 bases and J lost 5, with 17 bases in between. Germline assignment: CDR1 DFQATT and CDR2 SNEGSKA (reference sequence). CDR3 loop: CSASLSGYSDQPQHF. DNA of the CDR3: TGCAGTGCTAGCCTTTCTGGGTATAGTGATCAGCCCCAGCATTTT.

CDR3 in amino acids: CASSLRQATVSQYF. The CDR3 DNA reads TGTGCCAGCAGCTTGCGGCAGGCCACGGTCTCCCAGTACTTC. The chain is built from TRBV5-6 and TRBJ2-5, with D unresolved. V lost 1 base and J 9 bases, leaving 16 bases between the germline ends. The CDR3 loop spans 14 amino acids. The germline CDR1 and CDR2 sequences are SGHDT and YYEEEE.

This clonotype was seen repeatedly, ten times or more. The rearrangement links TRBV20-1 to TRBJ2-3, with unresolved D. The CDR3 is made up of 12 amino acids. The germline gives CDR1 DFQATT, CDR2 SNEGSKA (reference sequence). Trimming stripped 8 bases from V and 2 bases from J, with 11 bases between. As DNA, the CDR3 is TGCAGTAGCCTTGGCCTCACAGATACGCAGTATTTT. It translates to CSSLGLTDTQYF.

This chain uses TRBV15 with TRBJ2-7; possibly TRBD1 or TRBD2 for D (5 bases each). Per the germline V gene, CDR1 is LNHNV and CDR2 is YYDKDF (reference sequence). The CDR3 runs 16 residues. Trimming cost V 1 base and J 3 bases, with 16 bases left between them. The CDR3 sequence is CATSRARQGPGYEQYF. For the CDR3, the DNA is TGTGCCACCAGCAGAGCGCGGCAGGGACCGGGCTACGAGCAGTACTTC.

In this sample, this clonotype turned up many times. The V call is TRBV18, the J call TRBJ1-3, with a possible D match to TRBD1 (6 bases). The CDR3 consists of 16 residues. Germline V gene sequence: CDR1 KGHSH, CDR2 LQKENI. Trimming pared 0 bases from V and 3 bases from J, leaving 12 bases between. The CDR3 nucleotides are TGTGCCAGCTCACCACCGAGTCAGGGGAGTGGAAACACCATATATTTT. Amino acids: CASSPPSQGSGNTIYF.

This clonotype has a count of ten or more. The CDR3 DNA is TGCAGTGCTTCAGTAGCGGGAGTAGGGGATACGCAGTATTTT. This codes for CSASVAGVGDTQYF. The chain joins TRBV20-1 to TRBJ2-3; 9 bases are a match to TRBD2. The CDR3 spans 14 residues. The J segment lost 6 bases and the V segment lost 5 bases, leaving 9 bases of the junction unmatched. Germline V gives CDR1 DFQATT, CDR2 SNEGSKA (reference sequence).

This clonotype has at least ten counts. The V call is TRBV10-3, the J call TRBJ2-3, with D possibly TRBD1 on 6 matching bases. Germline values: CDR1 ENHRY, CDR2 SYGVKD. V lost 3 bases and J lost 0, with 13 bases in between. The CDR3 sequence is 16 residues long. In DNA form, the CDR3 reads TGTGCCATCAGTGACCTTAGTAGGGGGAGCACAGATACGCAGTATTTT. Its translation is CAISDLSRGSTDTQYF.

Ten or more counts support this clonotype. The chain links TRBV15 to TRBJ2-3; D call uncertain. This CDR3 comprises 15 residues. V was shortened by 0 bases and J by 4 bases, with 11 bases between the two germline ends. Germline lookup yields CDR1 LNHNV and CDR2 YYDKDF (reference sequence). The CDR3 nucleotides are TGTGCCACCAGCAGAGATGGAGCGTTGGCAGATACGCAGTATTTT. Protein sequence: CATSRDGALADTQYF.

The rearrangement joins TRBV25-1 to TRBJ1-2; D is uncertain. The CDR3 is made up of 16 amino acids. Germline CDR1 reads MGHDK; CDR2 reads SYGVNS. V dropped 0 bases and J dropped 8 bases, with 19 bases sitting between them. The CDR3 sequence: CASSEYHLGIDGGYTF. DNA of the CDR3: TGTGCCAGCAGTGAATACCACCTAGGGATTGATGGCGGCTACACCTTC.

This clonotype has a count of ten or more. This chain's CDR3 is CAIDAGPRGLSTNEQYF. The CDR3 nucleotides read TGTGCCATCGATGCGGGGCCCCGGGGGCTATCTACCAACGAGCAGTACTTC. J is TRBJ2-7 and V is TRBV10-3; D may be TRBD1 or TRBD2 (6 bases each). The CDR3 has 17 amino acids. Trimming stripped 8 bases from V and 5 bases from J, with 28 bases between. Germline V gives CDR1 ENHRY, CDR2 SYGVKD.

The chain links TRBV20-1 to TRBJ1-5, with TRBD1 matching 7 bases. Germline CDR1 DFQATT, CDR2 SNEGSKA (reference sequence). CDR3 size: 13 residues. Germline trimming cut 5 bases from V and 7 bases from J; bases unmatched to any gene: 8. The CDR3 reads CSASTGRDQPQHF. The CDR3 nucleotides read TGCAGTGCTTCGACAGGGAGGGACCAGCCCCAGCATTTT.

This clonotype was detected only once. V gene TRBV9 combines with J gene TRBJ2-7, with D perhaps given as TRBD1 or TRBD2 (6 bases each). The CDR3 totals 13 residues. Trimming stripped 0 bases from V and 7 bases from J, with 11 bases between. CDR1 SGDLS and CDR2 YYNGEE come from the germline V gene. The CDR3 here is CASSVGGGGEQYF. CDR3 DNA sequence: TGTGCCAGCAGCGTAGGTGGAGGGGGAGAGCAGTACTTC.

The V gene is TRBV20-1, the J gene TRBJ2-7; 8 bases fit TRBD1. V dropped 0 bases and J dropped 6; count of bases not matched to a gene: 10. Germline-derived CDR1 and CDR2 are DFQATT and SNEGSKA (reference sequence). The CDR3 is 15 residues long. The CDR3 bases are TGCAGTGCTAGAGATCGTGGCAGGGGGCGCTCCGAGCAGTACTTC. Protein product: CSARDRGRGRSEQYF.